The 30 T cell receptor beta chains listed next were all sequenced from one sample in a study of tumor-infiltrating lymphocytes in oesophageal squamous cell carcinoma. A single record per CDR3 protein comes from TCRdb applying MiXCR to the PCR reads. The sample includes about 21,000 distinct CDR3 sequences, around 40% of them seen just once. Sequenced: esophageal tumor tissue. These TCRs come from a male donor with esophageal squamous cell carcinoma.

This chain links TRBV6-1 with TRBJ2-2, with TRBD2 matching over 8 bases. CDR3 length equals 17 residues. The germline V gene encodes CDR1 MNHNS and CDR2 SASEGT. J was trimmed by 4 bases and V by 5 bases; bases with no gene match: 12. CDR3: CASSLGGRLAITGELFF. CDR3 bases: TGTGCCAGCAGTCTCGGTGGGAGACTAGCGATCACCGGGGAGCTGTTTTTT.

This chain uses TRBV10-3 with TRBJ2-3, with TRBD2 matching 7 bases. Germline trimming cut 11 bases from V and 7 bases from J; bases unmatched to any gene: 9. Germline values: CDR1 ENHRY, CDR2 SYGVKD. CDR3 size: 12 residues. CDR3 amino acids: CASQREGNTQYF. DNA for the CDR3: TGTGCCTCTCAAAGGGAGGGAAATACGCAGTATTTT.

V and J are TRBV7-6 and TRBJ2-1, with D unclear. CDR1 SGHVS and CDR2 FNYEAQ come from the germline V gene. Trimming stripped 0 bases from V and 9 bases from J, with 6 bases between. The CDR3 spans 12 residues. The DNA for the CDR3 is TGTGCCAGCAGCTTAGCCGTTAGTGAGCAGTTCTTC. Its protein is CASSLAVSEQFF.

Note on this clonotype: This CDR3 is missing its conserved last phenylalanine or tryptophan, likely due to a read error. The DNA is left out, because the CDR3 cannot be placed on it with certainty; the CDR3 is given as TCRdb lists it. This chain uses TRBV6-6 with TRBJ2-3; the DNA was not used to check the table's D call, TRBD2. Germline lookup yields CDR1 MNHNY and CDR2 SVGAGI (reference sequence). The CDR3 is 18 amino acids long, termini counted. The CDR3 protein is CASSDASGGRPYEQYFGP.

With respect to this clonotype: The junction departs from the called germline gene at one end, perhaps through a read error. This chain connects TRBV7-6 to TRBJ2-1; 7 nucleotides match TRBD2. The DNA end lines up better with TRBJ2-5; the J call may be wrong. Germline V lookup: CDR1 SGHVS, CDR2 FNYEAQ. The CDR3 totals 17 residues. The CDR3 DNA sequence: TGTGCTAGCAGCCCAGCTATCGGGAGGCGGGAGTGGGAGACCCAGTACTTC. As protein: CASSPAIGRREWETQYF.

With regard to this clonotype: An end of the junction differs from the germline gene, which may be a read error. This chain links TRBV7-2 with TRBJ2-5, with D perhaps assigned TRBD1 or TRBD2 (5 bases each). This CDR3 has 12 residues. The V gene's germline CDR1 is SGHTA and CDR2 FQGNSA. The CDR3 protein is CASSFYRGTVNF. CDR3 nucleotide sequence: TGTGCCAGCAGCTTTTATCGAGGGACGGTTAACTTC.

This rearrangement joins TRBV6-5 to TRBJ2-5; 8 bases align to TRBD1. CDR3 length equals 14 residues. V was pared by 4 bases and J by 2 bases, with 3 bases of the junction left unmatched. CDR1 is MNHEY, CDR2 SVGAGI, per germline. The CDR3 here is CASSSNRGQETQYF. The CDR3 DNA is TGTGCCAGCAGTTCAAACAGGGGGCAAGAGACCCAGTACTTC.

This clonotype is termed large. V gene TRBV7-2 combines with J gene TRBJ2-7; 8 bases line up with TRBD2. This CDR3 comprises 17 residues. Germline CDR1 SGHTA, CDR2 FQGNSA. Germline trimming cut 0 bases from V and 6 bases from J; bases unmatched to any gene: 13. CDR3 protein: CASSLAAGWGLGFEQYF. CDR3 sequence (DNA): TGTGCCAGCAGCTTAGCCGCAGGTTGGGGACTAGGGTTCGAGCAGTACTTC.

This clonotype was seen ten or more times. This sequence joins TRBV6-8 and TRBJ2-3; the D is unclear. Per germline, CDR1 MNHGY and CDR2 SAAAGT. The CDR3 is 16 amino acids. The V end was cut by 4 bases, the J end by 1 base, with 15 bases between. The CDR3 region has the DNA TGTGCCAGCAGTTCTCGGACCTCGCCGCGCACAGATACGCAGTATTTT. Protein sequence: CASSSRTSPRTDTQYF.

As concerns this clonotype: A much larger clone differs by one base, so this may be a read error. V gene TRBV12-5 combines with J gene TRBJ2-7; D is uncertain. With 1 base removed from V and 7 bases from J, the gap between germline ends came to 11 bases. This CDR3 spans 13 amino acids. The germline V gene encodes CDR1 LGHNT and CDR2 FRNRAP. CDR3 sequence: CASGLASSNEQYF. CDR3 nucleotides: TGTGCTAGTGGTTTGGCGAGCTCTAATGAGCAGTACTTC.

The V call is TRBV6-1, the J call TRBJ2-2, with 10 bases aligning to TRBD2. CDR1 and CDR2 from the germline V gene are MNHNS and SASEGT. The CDR3 is made up of 18 amino acids. J was trimmed by 2 bases and V by 7 bases; bases with no gene match: 13. CDR3 loop: CASMFRFSGGSNTGELFF. Written as DNA, the CDR3 is TGTGCCAGCATGTTCCGGTTTAGCGGGGGGTCCAACACCGGGGAGCTGTTTTTT.

There are a few counts of this clonotype. The chain recombines TRBV3-1 with TRBJ1-1; tentatively, D is TRBD1 (6 bases). The ends were cut back, 3 bases at V and 5 bases at J, with 13 bases in the middle. The CDR3 is 14 residues long. CDR1 is LGHDT, CDR2 YNNKEL, per germline (reference sequence). The CDR3 coding sequence is TGTGCCAGCAGCCAGGGACATACGGGGACTGAAGCTTTCTTT. Its protein product is CASSQGHTGTEAFF.

V and J are TRBV6-6 and TRBJ2-1, with a tentative D call TRBD1 (5 bases). Matching the DNA end better, TRBJ1-2 makes the J call doubtful. The CDR3 is made up of 13 amino acids. Germline values: CDR1 MNHNY, CDR2 SVGAGI (reference sequence). CDR3 sequence (DNA): TGTGCCAGCAGTTACCGAACTCGGGACGTCTACACCTTC. This sequence encodes CASSYRTRDVYTF.

This clonotype is medium-sized in the sample. The genes are TRBV6-1 and TRBJ1-6; the D gene is possibly TRBD1 (5 bases). V was shortened by 8 bases and J by 0 bases, with 14 bases between the two germline ends. The germline V gene has CDR1 MNHNS and CDR2 SASEGT. The CDR3 runs 16 residues. CDR3 in amino acids: CASSPKGFSYNSPLHF. The CDR3 DNA is TGTGCCAGCTCTCCTAAGGGGTTCTCCTATAATTCACCCCTCCACTTT.

There are many counts of this clonotype. This rearrangement joins TRBV7-2 to TRBJ2-1; 7 nucleotides align to TRBD2. Germline CDR1 SGHTA, CDR2 FQGNSA. The CDR3 extends over 14 amino acids. The ends lost 5 bases at V and 7 bases at J; junction bases unmatched: 8. The CDR3 DNA sequence: TGTGCCAGCAGCCCCCGCGGGGGAATGAATGAGCAGTTCTTC. Its protein is CASSPRGGMNEQFF.

This clonotype was observed many times. The rearrangement links TRBV7-9 to TRBJ2-7, with a weak D call TRBD2 (5 bases). Trimming pared 8 bases from V and 0 bases from J, leaving 11 bases between. CDR1 SEHNR and CDR2 FQNEAQ come from the germline V gene (reference sequence). This CDR3 spans 13 amino acids. The CDR3 loop reads CASESGPSYEQYF. CDR3 nucleotides: TGTGCCAGCGAGAGCGGACCCTCCTACGAGCAGTACTTC.

The V gene is TRBV7-4, the J gene TRBJ2-4; the D gene is possibly TRBD1 (5 bases). CDR3 size: 13 residues. The germline V gene has CDR1 SGHVT and CDR2 SQSDAQ. V was cut by 5 bases and J by 3 bases, with 8 bases left in between. CDR3 DNA: TGTGCCAGCAGCCAGGGTAACAAAAACATTCAGTACTTC. Encoded protein: CASSQGNKNIQYF.

The chain's CDR3 is CASSLASLAEQFF. Written as DNA, the CDR3 is TGTGCCAGCAGCTTAGCGAGTTTGGCAGAGCAGTTCTTC. J is TRBJ2-1 and V is TRBV7-9; D gene ambiguous. Trimming left V 0 bases short and J 10 bases short, with 10 bases between. CDR1 and CDR2 from the germline V gene are SEHNR and FQNEAQ (reference sequence). This CDR3 is 13 amino acids long.

This rearrangement joins TRBV7-3 to TRBJ2-3; D is unclear. Gene TRBJ2-7 matches the end of the DNA better, so the J call may be wrong. The germline gives CDR1 SGHTA, CDR2 FQGTGA. The length of the CDR3 is 13 residues. The CDR3: CASSVSRANEQYF. The CDR3, as DNA: TGTGCCAGCAGCGTAAGCCGGGCTAACGAGCAGTACTTC.

The J gene is TRBJ2-1, the V gene TRBV7-7, with no clear D. Germline V gene lookup returns CDR1 SSHAT and CDR2 FNYEAQ (reference sequence). The CDR3 is 14 amino acids. Trimming cost V 1 base and J 0 bases, with 4 bases left between them. CDR3 sequence reads: CASSLVGSYNEQFF. DNA of the CDR3: TGTGCCAGCAGCTTAGTCGGCTCCTACAATGAGCAGTTCTTC.

The chain carries TRBV6-8 and TRBJ2-3, with 8 bases identical to TRBD1. The J call is doubtful: the DNA matches TRBJ1-1 better. The CDR3 is made up of 17 amino acids. The germline V gene encodes CDR1 MNHGY and CDR2 SAAAGT. The CDR3 bases are TGTGCCAGCAGTGGACGACGGCAGGGGGCAGGGAACACTGAAGCTTTCTTT. It is translated as CASSGRRQGAGNTEAFF.

There are a few counts of this clonotype. The chain employs TRBV5-1 and TRBJ2-3; 11 nucleotides align to TRBD1. The CDR3 loop spans 15 amino acids. Germline V CDR1 and CDR2: SGHRS, YFSETQ. The V and J ends lost 5 bases and 4 bases, in that order; junction bases with no gene match: 6. The CDR3, as DNA: TGCGCCAGCAGGTCCCGGACAGGGGGCGCAGATACGCAGTATTTT. Encoded protein: CASRSRTGGADTQYF.

This clonotype is classed as medium-sized (0.01 to 0.1%). The J gene is TRBJ2-2, the V gene TRBV7-2; no definite D call. Germline-derived CDR1 and CDR2 are SGHTA and FQGNSA. The CDR3 covers 14 residues. V shed 3 bases and J shed 1 base, with 6 bases lying between them. CDR3 DNA: TGTGCCAGCAGCTTGTATGAGAACACCGGGGAGCTGTTTTTT. It specifies CASSLYENTGELFF.

CDR3 in DNA: TGTGCCAGCCGACTAGCGGGAGGGCCGGATACGCAGTATTTT. Translated, it gives CASRLAGGPDTQYF. This chain links TRBV7-9 with TRBJ2-3, with 14 positions matching TRBD2. V gave up 8 bases and J gave up 6 bases; unmatched junction bases: 4. In germline, CDR1 is SEHNR, CDR2 FQNEAQ (reference sequence). This CDR3 spans 14 amino acids.

The chain carries TRBV20-1 and TRBJ1-1; 9 bases map to TRBD1. The V gene end was trimmed by 5 bases and the J gene end by 8 bases; junction bases not matched to a gene: 0. CDR1 and CDR2 from the germline V gene are DFQATT and SNEGSKA (reference sequence). The CDR3 sequence is 10 residues long. DNA of the CDR3: TGCAGTGCTGGACAGGGGGAAGCTTTCTTT. Residues: CSAGQGEAFF.

This clonotype was recorded many times. This rearrangement joins TRBV20-1 to TRBJ2-2; 11 bases line up with TRBD1. Per germline, CDR1 DFQATT and CDR2 SNEGSKA (reference sequence). V shed 5 bases and J 5 bases; nucleotides not matched to a gene: 7. The CDR3 is 15 amino acids. The CDR3: CSAFFRDRGTGELFF. Written as DNA, the CDR3 is TGCAGTGCTTTTTTCCGGGACAGGGGGACCGGGGAGCTGTTTTTT.

Regarding this clonotype: With a much larger clone just one base away, this may be a read error. V and J are TRBV28 and TRBJ2-1; D is perhaps TRBD1 or TRBD2 (7 bases each). The tail of the sequence fits TRBJ2-7 better, so the J call may be wrong. The germline V gene has CDR1 MDHEN and CDR2 SYDVKM. This CDR3 is built from 16 residues. Here the CDR3 DNA reads TGTGCCAGCACCAGTTTGGGGGGGACAGACTACAATGAGCAGTACTTC. Protein sequence: CASTSLGGTDYNEQYF.

This rearrangement joins TRBV20-1 to TRBJ1-6; maybe TRBD1 (6 bases). V lost 0 bases to trimming and J lost 7 bases, with 16 bases between them. The CDR3 is 16 amino acids. Germline V gives CDR1 DFQATT, CDR2 SNEGSKA (reference sequence). CDR3 sequence: CSARDPGHSNNSPLHF. CDR3 sequence (DNA): TGCAGTGCTAGAGATCCGGGACATAGTAACAATTCACCCCTCCACTTT.

In its sample, this clonotype is medium-sized (0.01 to 0.1%). The CDR3 DNA reads as TGTGCCAGCAGCTTAACAGGGAAGGATACCGGGGAGCTGTTTTTT. Translating it yields CASSLTGKDTGELFF. This chain joins TRBV7-9 and TRBJ2-2; the D gene is possibly TRBD1 (6 bases). V was pared by 2 bases and J by 5 bases, with 12 bases between. The CDR3 has 15 residues. Germline lookup yields CDR1 SEHNR and CDR2 FQNEAQ (reference sequence).

This clonotype was recorded at least ten times. CDR3 region: CASSPLPWALAYEQYF. In DNA form, the CDR3 reads TGTGCCAGCTCACCACTTCCGTGGGCACTCGCCTACGAGCAGTACTTC. The J gene is TRBJ2-7, the V gene TRBV18, with D hard to call. CDR3 length equals 16 residues. Trimming left V 1 base short and J 2 bases short, with 15 bases between. From germline, CDR1 is KGHSH and CDR2 LQKENI.